These 19 T cell receptor beta chains share one sample of origin, sequenced in a study of shared T cell receptors in the human thymus. TCRdb keeps only in-frame clones here, not all; method: immunoSEQ multiplex PCR. The data contain roughly 410,000 clones, over 90% of them singletons. Material: thymocytes. The receptors stem from a human donor.

V is TRBV29-1 and J is TRBJ1-4, with D possibly matching TRBD1 (5 bases). Deletions cut 7 bases from V and 8 bases from J, with 20 bases between. This CDR3 region has 14 residues. Germline-derived CDR1 and CDR2 are SQVTM and ANQGSEA. CDR3 coding DNA: TGCAGCGCATCAGGATGGGGCAGCGAGGAAAAACTGTTTTTT. Its translation: CSASGWGSEEKLFF.

As for this clone: Other DNA sequences of this sample code for an identical CDR3. This chain uses TRBV28 with TRBJ1-2; D ambiguous. This CDR3 comprises 14 residues. From germline, CDR1 is MDHEN and CDR2 SYDVKM. V was trimmed by 0 bases and J by 2 bases, leaving 7 bases between them. The chain's CDR3 is CASSLCRHNYGYTF. CDR3 sequence (DNA): TGTGCCAGCAGTTTATGCCGACACAACTATGGCTACACCTTC.

The V gene is TRBV7-9, the J gene TRBJ1-1, with a tentative D call TRBD1 (6 bases). The CDR3 consists of 13 residues. Germline values: CDR1 SEHNR, CDR2 FQNEAQ (reference sequence). V lost 5 bases to trimming and J lost 6 bases, with 13 bases between them. CDR3 protein: CASSPWGHSEAFF. CDR3 nucleotides: TGTGCCAGCAGCCCGTGGGGACACTCTGAAGCTTTCTTT. The variable domain in full, with the rest retrieved from reference TRBV7-9 and TRBJ1-1, is DTGVSQNPRHKITKRGQNVTFRCDPISEHNRLYWYRQTLGQGPEFLTYFQNEAQLEKSRLLSDRFSAERPKGSFSTLEIQRTEQGDSAMYLCASSPWGHSEAFFGQGTRLTVV.

The J gene is TRBJ2-2, the V gene TRBV7-2; D possibly matches TRBD1 or TRBD2 (6 bases each). The CDR3 is 16 residues long. Germline loops: CDR1 SGHTA, CDR2 FQGNSA. The V end lost 1 base, the J end lost 6 bases, and 15 bases lay between the germline ends. Written as DNA, the CDR3 is TGTGCCAGCAGCTTAGTGCCGGGGGCGCGTCCCGGGGAGCTGTTTTTT. Translated, it gives CASSLVPGARPGELFF.

This clone was observed a handful of times. J is TRBJ1-1 and V is TRBV30; a weak D match, TRBD1 (5 bases). This CDR3 has 11 amino acids. In germline, CDR1 is GTSNPN, CDR2 SVGIG (reference sequence). The germline V and J ends were trimmed by 8 bases and 1 base, with 8 bases remaining between them. The CDR3: CAVQGNTEAFF. In DNA form, the CDR3 reads TGTGCCGTTCAGGGGAACACTGAAGCTTTCTTT.

This chain uses TRBV7-3 with TRBJ2-7; the D gene is possibly TRBD2 (6 bases). CDR1 SGHTA and CDR2 FQGTGA come from the germline V gene. V was pared by 7 bases and J by 4 bases, with 17 bases between. The CDR3 totals 14 residues. The CDR3 here is CASNFIIADYEQYF. The CDR3 DNA reads as TGTGCCAGCAACTTCATAATAGCGGATTACGAGCAGTACTTC.

J is TRBJ2-2 and V is TRBV7-3; TRBD2 matches at 9 bases. The germline gives CDR1 SGHTA, CDR2 FQGTGA. V trimming: 3 bases; J trimming: 2 bases; junction bases outside the gene matches: 7. The CDR3 spans 17 residues. CDR3 in amino acids: CASSFGSGRSNTGELFF. The CDR3 DNA reads TGTGCCAGCAGCTTTGGTAGCGGGAGATCCAACACCGGGGAGCTGTTTTTT.

J is TRBJ1-1 and V is TRBV5-1; no reliable D call. Per the germline V gene, CDR1 is SGHRS and CDR2 is YFSETQ. The germline V and J ends were trimmed by 4 bases and 1 base, with 8 bases remaining between them. The CDR3 contains 13 residues. The CDR3 nucleotides are TGCGCCAGCAGCATCACAACGAACACTGAAGCTTTCTTT. Its protein is CASSITTNTEAFF.

Here the CDR3 DNA reads TGTGCCAGCAGTTACTGGGGGGGCTCTAATGAAAAACTGTTTTTT. Encoded protein: CASSYWGGSNEKLFF. The J gene is TRBJ1-4, the V gene TRBV6-5; maybe TRBD1 (6 bases). Germline V gene sequence: CDR1 MNHEY, CDR2 SVGAGI. The CDR3 totals 15 residues. V was cut by 1 base and J by 3 bases, with 9 bases left in between.

The chain joins TRBV1 to TRBJ2-2; the table's D call of TRBD1 was not tested on the DNA. TRBV1 is a listed pseudogene. The CDR3 loop spans 13 amino acids. As DNA, the CDR3 is TGCACCAGCAGCCAGTCAGGTCCCGGGGAGCTGTTTTTT. Translated, it gives CTSSQSGPGELFF.

The rearrangement links TRBV5-6 to TRBJ1-1; 10 bases map to TRBD1. The CDR3 consists of 17 residues. V dropped 2 bases and J dropped 2; count of bases not matched to a gene: 9. Germline V gene data show CDR1 as SGHDT and CDR2 as YYEEEE. CDR3 residues: CASSFLGTGVSNTEAFF. The CDR3 region has the DNA TGTGCCAGCAGCTTTTTAGGGACAGGGGTTTCTAACACTGAAGCTTTCTTT.

The rearrangement uses TRBV7-9 and TRBJ2-7; D unclear. Trimming pared 2 bases from V and 2 bases from J, leaving 7 bases between. CDR3 length: 13 residues. Germline-derived CDR1 and CDR2 are SEHNR and FQNEAQ (reference sequence). This CDR3 is CASSLKSTYEQYF. For the CDR3, the DNA is TGTGCCAGCAGCTTAAAGAGCACCTACGAGCAGTACTTC. The full variable domain, with the rest looked up from reference TRBV7-9 and TRBJ2-7, is DTGVSQNPRHKITKRGQNVTFRCDPISEHNRLYWYRQTLGQGPEFLTYFQNEAQLEKSRLLSDRFSAERPKGSFSTLEIQRTEQGDSAMYLCASSLKSTYEQYFGPGTRLTVT.

The gene calls are TRBV25-1 and TRBJ2-2; D unclear. Trimming shortened V by 4 bases and J by 7 bases, and 25 bases separated the two germline ends. The CDR3 sequence is 18 residues long. The germline V gene encodes CDR1 MGHDK and CDR2 SYGVNS. The CDR3 spells CASSGLIPAAQVVGELFF. For the CDR3, the DNA is TGTGCCAGCAGTGGTTTGATTCCGGCGGCGCAGGTGGTCGGGGAGCTGTTTTTT.

This chain joins TRBV7-2 and TRBJ2-7, with 10 bases identical to TRBD1. The CDR3 is made up of 16 amino acids. J lost 4 bases, V lost 5 bases, and 11 bases had no gene match. Germline lookup yields CDR1 SGHTA and CDR2 FQGNSA. The CDR3 reads CASSLSDRDRGYEQYF. The CDR3 DNA follows: TGTGCCAGCAGCCTAAGCGACCGGGACAGGGGTTACGAGCAGTACTTC.

The chain couples TRBV11-2 to TRBJ1-1, with TRBD1 identical over 8 bases. CDR1 and CDR2 from the germline V gene are SGHAT and FQNNGV. Trimming cost V 5 bases and J 7 bases; bases outside gene matches: 9. The CDR3 totals 14 residues. This chain's CDR3 is CASSAGTGESEAFF. As DNA, the CDR3 is TGTGCCAGCAGCGCGGGGACAGGTGAAAGTGAAGCTTTCTTT.

Only one count was recorded for this clone. The chain carries TRBV5-1 and TRBJ2-1; TRBD2 agrees at 8 bases. Per germline, CDR1 SGHRS and CDR2 YFSETQ. The CDR3 length is 15 residues. V dropped 2 bases and J dropped 5; count of bases not matched to a gene: 6. In DNA, the CDR3 is TGCGCCAGCAGCTTCCCCAGCGGGAGAGACAATGAGCAGTTCTTC. Its translation: CASSFPSGRDNEQFF.

The chain recombines TRBV27 with TRBJ2-3; 11 nucleotides line up with TRBD2. V trimming: 5 bases; J trimming: 4 bases; junction bases outside the gene matches: 5. Germline CDR1 is MNHEY and CDR2 is SMNVEV (reference sequence). The CDR3 covers 15 residues. CDR3 sequence (DNA): TGTGCCAGCAGTCTTAGCGGGAGGGGCGCAGATACGCAGTATTTT. Protein sequence: CASSLSGRGADTQYF.

The genes are TRBV5-4 and TRBJ1-2; 9 positions agree with TRBD1. CDR1 is SGHNT, CDR2 YYREEE, per germline (reference sequence). V gave up 4 bases and J gave up 6 bases; unmatched junction bases: 10. This CDR3 has 15 amino acids. The CDR3, as DNA: TGTGCCAGCAGCGGGCTACACAGGGGGCGCGATGGCTACACCTTC. This sequence encodes CASSGLHRGRDGYTF.

The chain recombines TRBV5-1 with TRBJ2-2, with D tentatively TRBD1 (5 bases). This CDR3 spans 17 amino acids. Germline V gives CDR1 SGHRS, CDR2 YFSETQ. The V and J ends lost 4 bases and 3 bases respectively, with 19 bases between them. CDR3 sequence: CASSLRIADTYTGELFF. CDR3 coding DNA: TGCGCCAGCAGCCTTAGGATCGCGGACACATACACCGGGGAGCTGTTTTTT.